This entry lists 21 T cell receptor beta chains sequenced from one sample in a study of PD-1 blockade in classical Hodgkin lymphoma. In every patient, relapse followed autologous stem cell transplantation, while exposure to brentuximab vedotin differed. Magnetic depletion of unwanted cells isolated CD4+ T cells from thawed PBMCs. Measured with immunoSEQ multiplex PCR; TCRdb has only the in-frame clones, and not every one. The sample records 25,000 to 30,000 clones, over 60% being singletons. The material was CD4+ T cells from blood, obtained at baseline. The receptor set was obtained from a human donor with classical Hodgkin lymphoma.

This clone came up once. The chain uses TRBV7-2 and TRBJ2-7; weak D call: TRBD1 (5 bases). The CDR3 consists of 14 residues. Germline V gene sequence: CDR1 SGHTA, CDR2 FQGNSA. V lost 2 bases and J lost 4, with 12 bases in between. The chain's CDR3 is CASSLSDRVYEQYF. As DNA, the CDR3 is TGTGCCAGCAGCTTATCAGACAGAGTTTACGAGCAGTACTTC.

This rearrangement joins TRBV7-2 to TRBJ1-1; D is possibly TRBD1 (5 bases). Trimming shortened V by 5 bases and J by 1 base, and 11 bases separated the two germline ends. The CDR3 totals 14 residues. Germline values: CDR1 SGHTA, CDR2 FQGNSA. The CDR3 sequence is CASSARDENTEAFF. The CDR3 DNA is TGTGCCAGCAGCGCGAGGGACGAGAACACTGAAGCTTTCTTT. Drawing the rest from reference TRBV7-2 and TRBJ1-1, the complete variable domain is GAGVSQSPSNKVTEKGKDVELRCDPISGHTALYWYRQSLGQGLEFLIYFQGNSAPDKSGLPSDRFSAERTGGSVSTLTIQRTQQEDSAVYLCASSARDENTEAFFGQGTRLTVV.

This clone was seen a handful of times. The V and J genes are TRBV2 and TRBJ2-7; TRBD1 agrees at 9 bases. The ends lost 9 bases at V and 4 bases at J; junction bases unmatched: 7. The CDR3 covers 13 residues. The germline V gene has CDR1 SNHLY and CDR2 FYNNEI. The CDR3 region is CARRTTGGYEQYF. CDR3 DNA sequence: TGTGCCAGGAGAACGACAGGGGGATACGAGCAGTACTTC. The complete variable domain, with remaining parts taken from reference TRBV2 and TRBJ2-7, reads EPEVTQTPSHQVTQMGQEVILRCVPISNHLYFYWYRQILGQKVEFLVSFYNNEISEKSEIFDDQFSVERPDGSNFTLKIRSTKLEDSAMYFCARRTTGGYEQYFGPGTRLTVT.

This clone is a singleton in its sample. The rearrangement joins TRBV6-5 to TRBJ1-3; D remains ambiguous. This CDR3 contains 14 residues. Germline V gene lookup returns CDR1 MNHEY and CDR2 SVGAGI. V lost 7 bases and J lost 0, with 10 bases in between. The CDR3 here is CASKAGFSGNTIYF. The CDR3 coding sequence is TGTGCCAGCAAAGCCGGCTTCTCTGGAAACACCATATATTTT.

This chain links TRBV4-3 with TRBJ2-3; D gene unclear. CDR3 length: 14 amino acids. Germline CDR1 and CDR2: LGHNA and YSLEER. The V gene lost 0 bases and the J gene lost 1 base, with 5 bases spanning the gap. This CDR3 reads CASSQDPGTDTQYF. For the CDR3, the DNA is TGCGCCAGCAGCCAAGATCCCGGCACAGATACGCAGTATTTT.

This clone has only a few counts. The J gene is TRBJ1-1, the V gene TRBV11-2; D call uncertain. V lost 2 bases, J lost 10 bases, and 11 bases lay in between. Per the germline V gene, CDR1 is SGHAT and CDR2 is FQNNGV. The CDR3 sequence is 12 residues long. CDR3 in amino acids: CASSLIGRTAFF. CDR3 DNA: TGTGCCAGCAGCTTAATTGGGAGGACAGCTTTCTTT.

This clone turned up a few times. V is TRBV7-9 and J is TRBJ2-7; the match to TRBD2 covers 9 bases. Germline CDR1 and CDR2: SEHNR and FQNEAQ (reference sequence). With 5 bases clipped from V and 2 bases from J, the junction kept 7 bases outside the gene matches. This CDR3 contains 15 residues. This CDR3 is CASSPWPSGAYEQYF. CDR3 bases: TGTGCCAGCAGCCCCTGGCCTAGCGGGGCCTACGAGCAGTACTTC.

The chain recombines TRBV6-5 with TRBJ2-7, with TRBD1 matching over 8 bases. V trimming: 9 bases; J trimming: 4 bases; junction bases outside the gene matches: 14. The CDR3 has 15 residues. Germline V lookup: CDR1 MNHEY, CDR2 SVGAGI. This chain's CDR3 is CASGGIRGRQYEQYF. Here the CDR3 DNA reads TGTGCCAGTGGTGGGATCAGGGGGCGTCAATACGAGCAGTACTTC.

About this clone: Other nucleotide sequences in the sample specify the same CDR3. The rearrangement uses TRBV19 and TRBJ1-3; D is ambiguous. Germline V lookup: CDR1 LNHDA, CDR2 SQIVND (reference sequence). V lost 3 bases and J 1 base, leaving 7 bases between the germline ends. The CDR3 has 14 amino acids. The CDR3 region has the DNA TGTGCCAGTAGTATCGGCAGTTCTGGAAACACCATATATTTT. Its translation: CASSIGSSGNTIYF.

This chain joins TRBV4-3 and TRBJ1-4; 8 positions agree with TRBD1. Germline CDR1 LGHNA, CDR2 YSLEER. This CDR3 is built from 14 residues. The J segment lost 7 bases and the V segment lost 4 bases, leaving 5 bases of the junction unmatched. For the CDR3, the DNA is TGCGCCAGCAGCCTCGGACAGGGAGGTGAAAAACTGTTTTTT. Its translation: CASSLGQGGEKLFF.

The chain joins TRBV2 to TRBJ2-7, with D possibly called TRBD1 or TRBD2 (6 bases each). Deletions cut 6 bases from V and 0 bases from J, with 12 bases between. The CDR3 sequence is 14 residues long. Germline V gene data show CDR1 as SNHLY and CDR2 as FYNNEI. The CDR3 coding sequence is TGTGCCAGCAGGCGGGACACCTTCTCCTACGAGCAGTACTTC. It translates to CASRRDTFSYEQYF.

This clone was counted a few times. The CDR3 nucleotides are TGCGCCAGCAGCGCCGGGACAGGGGGCTACCAAGAGACCCAGTACTTC. This sequence encodes CASSAGTGGYQETQYF. The genes are TRBV5-1 and TRBJ2-5; TRBD1 matches at 12 bases. The V segment lost 4 bases and the J segment 0 bases; nucleotides outside the gene matches: 4. The length of the CDR3 is 16 residues. CDR1 and CDR2 from the germline V gene are SGHRS and YFSETQ.

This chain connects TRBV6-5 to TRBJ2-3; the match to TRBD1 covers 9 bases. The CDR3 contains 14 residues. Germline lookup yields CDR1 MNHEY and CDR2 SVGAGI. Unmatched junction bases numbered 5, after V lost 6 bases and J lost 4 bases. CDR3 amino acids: CASRRTGDADTQYF. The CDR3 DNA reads TGTGCCAGCAGGAGGACAGGGGATGCAGATACGCAGTATTTT.

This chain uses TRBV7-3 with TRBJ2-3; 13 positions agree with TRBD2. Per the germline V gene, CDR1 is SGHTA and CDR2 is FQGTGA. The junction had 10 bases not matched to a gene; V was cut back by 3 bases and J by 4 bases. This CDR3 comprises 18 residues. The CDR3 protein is CASSFTSGGAVYADTQYF. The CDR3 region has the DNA TGTGCCAGCAGCTTCACTAGCGGGGGGGCCGTATATGCAGATACGCAGTATTTT.

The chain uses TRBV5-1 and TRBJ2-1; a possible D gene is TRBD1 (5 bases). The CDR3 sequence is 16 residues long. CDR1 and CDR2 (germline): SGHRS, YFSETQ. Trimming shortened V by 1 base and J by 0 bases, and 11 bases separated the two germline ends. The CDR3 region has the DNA TGCGCCAGCAGCTTGACCCAGGGAAGCTCCTACAATGAGCAGTTCTTC. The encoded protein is CASSLTQGSSYNEQFF.

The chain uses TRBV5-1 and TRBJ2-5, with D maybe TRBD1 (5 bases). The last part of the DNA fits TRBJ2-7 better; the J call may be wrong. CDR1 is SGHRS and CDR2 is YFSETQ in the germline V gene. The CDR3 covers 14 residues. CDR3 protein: CASSLRQGNYEQYF. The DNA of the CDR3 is TGCGCCAGCAGCTTGCGGCAGGGCAACTACGAGCAGTACTTC.

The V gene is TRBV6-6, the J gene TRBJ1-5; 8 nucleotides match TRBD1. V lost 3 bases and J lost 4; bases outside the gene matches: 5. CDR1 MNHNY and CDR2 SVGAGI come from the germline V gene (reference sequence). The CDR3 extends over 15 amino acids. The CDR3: CASSYSGTGNQPQHF. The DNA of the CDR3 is TGTGCCAGCAGTTATTCCGGGACAGGTAATCAGCCCCAGCATTTT.

In DNA, the CDR3 is TGTGCCAGCAGCAATGACAGGGGGCGCGCCGGCTACACCTTC. Residues: CASSNDRGRAGYTF. V gene TRBV4-2 combines with J gene TRBJ1-2; TRBD1 matches 10 bases. Germline CDR1 reads LGHNA; CDR2 reads YNFKEQ. V lost 5 bases to trimming and J lost 8 bases; unmatched junction nucleotides: 8. CDR3 size: 14 residues.

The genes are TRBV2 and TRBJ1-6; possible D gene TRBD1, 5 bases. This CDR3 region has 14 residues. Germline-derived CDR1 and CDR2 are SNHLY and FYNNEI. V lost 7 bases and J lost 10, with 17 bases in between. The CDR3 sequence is CASNGRAVISPLHF. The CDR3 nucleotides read TGTGCCAGCAACGGCAGGGCGGTAATATCACCCCTCCACTTT.

This CDR3 reads CASSKDRDYQPQHF. The CDR3 region has the DNA TGCGCCAGCAGTAAGGACAGGGACTATCAGCCCCAGCATTTT. V gene TRBV10-2 combines with J gene TRBJ1-5; 8 bases align to TRBD1. This CDR3 is 14 amino acids long. Germline loops: CDR1 WSHSY, CDR2 SAAADI. Trimming removed 5 bases from V and 5 bases from J; junction bases left unmatched: 5.

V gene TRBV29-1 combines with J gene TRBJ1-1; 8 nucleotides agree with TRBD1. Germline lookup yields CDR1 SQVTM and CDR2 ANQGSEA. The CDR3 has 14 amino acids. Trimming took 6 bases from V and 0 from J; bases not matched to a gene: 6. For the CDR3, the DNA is TGCAGCGTCCGGACAGGGACCATGAACACTGAAGCTTTCTTT. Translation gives CSVRTGTMNTEAFF.